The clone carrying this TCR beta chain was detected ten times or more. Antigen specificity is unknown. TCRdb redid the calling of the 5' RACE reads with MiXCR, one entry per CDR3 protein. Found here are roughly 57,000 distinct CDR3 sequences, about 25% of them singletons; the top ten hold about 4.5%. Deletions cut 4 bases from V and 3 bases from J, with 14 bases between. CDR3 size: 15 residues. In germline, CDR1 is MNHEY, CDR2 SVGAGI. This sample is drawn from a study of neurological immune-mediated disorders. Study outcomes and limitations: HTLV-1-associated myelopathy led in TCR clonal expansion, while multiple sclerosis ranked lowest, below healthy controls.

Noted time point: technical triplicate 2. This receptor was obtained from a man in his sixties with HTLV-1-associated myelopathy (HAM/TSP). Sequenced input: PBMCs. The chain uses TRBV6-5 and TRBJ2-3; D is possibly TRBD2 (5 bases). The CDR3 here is CASSSSVRETDTQYF. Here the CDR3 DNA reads TGTGCCAGCAGTTCTTCCGTGAGGGAGACAGATACGCAGTATTTT.